This T cell receptor beta chain was captured by sequencing in a study of identical twins. This clonotype occurred a few times. What it recognizes is unknown. A universal primer site arose from template switching, and cDNA bore unique molecular identifiers. TCRdb re-analysed the 5' RACE reads in MiXCR, keeping a single row per CDR3 protein. The sample gives approximately 620,000 distinct CDR3 sequences, roughly 8% of which show up once; 0.98% is in the top ten. Germline V gene sequence: CDR1 ENHRY, CDR2 SYGVKD. The CDR3 is 14 amino acids. Trimming removed 3 bases at V and 3 bases at J, with 12 bases between. Overall study findings and caveats: Cord blood's abundant beta clonotypes had fewer insertions, unlike memory repertoires. Beta out-of-frame sequences showed weaker excess sharing between twins. These conclusions were based on statistical analysis (cross-sectional, not following the same donors).

The same sample was also used in a study of yellow fever vaccine responses in identical twins.

V is TRBV10-3 and J is TRBJ2-7; D could derive from TRBD1 or TRBD2 (5 bases each). This receptor was taken from a woman aged 18-29 years in good health. The sequencing input was PBMCs. In nucleotides, the CDR3 is TGTGCCATCAGTGAACCGGGACGCAGCTACGAGCAGTACTTC. Its protein is CAISEPGRSYEQYF.